This T cell receptor beta chain was obtained from a study of PD-1 blockade in classical Hodgkin lymphoma. Study summary: It was nivolumab at 3 mg/kg, given intravenously every 2 weeks, that patients received.

V dropped 0 bases and J dropped 3 bases, with 6 bases sitting between them. The CDR3 runs 13 residues. The germline CDR1 and CDR2 sequences are SGHRS and YFSETQ. About this clone: What it recognizes is unknown.

Study-wide points: In newly diagnosed patients, baseline TCR diversity was reportedly below that of healthy donors. Patients starting nivolumab under 1 year after ASCT were excluded. Complete responders had baseline diversity similar to newly diagnosed patients.

Some clones are missing from TCRdb's copy, which holds only in-frame ones; the method was immunoSEQ multiplex PCR. In the table there are about 27,000 clones, roughly 85% of which are singletons. Stated time point: cycle 4 day 1 (C4D1), after less than 7 weeks of nivolumab. Brentuximab vedotin exposure varied, and every patient relapsed after autologous stem cell transplantation. The study purified CD4+ T cells from thawed PBMCs using magnetic negative selection. The receptor comes from a human donor with classical Hodgkin lymphoma. Here the sequenced sample was CD4+ T cells from blood, taken before the fourth cycle of nivolumab. The genes are TRBV5-1 and TRBJ1-2; D remains ambiguous. In nucleotides, the CDR3 is TGCGCCAGCAGCTTGGACCTTTACTATGGCTACACCTTC. It translates to CASSLDLYYGYTF.